Listed below are T cell receptor beta chains from one sample, sequenced in a study of T cells in Graves' hyperthyroidism and ophthalmopathy. TCRdb re-called the multiplex PCR reads through MiXCR, storing one row per CDR3 protein. The table lists some 600,000 distinct CDR3 sequences, under 60% of them singletons. Source material: peripheral blood or thyroid tissue (not recorded which). Receptors originate from a young woman with Graves' hyperthyroidism. Both conserved end residues are part of each CDR3. A D gene is named only where the DNA matches it firmly. Part of the rows lack a size; the others show once, few, many or a class for expanded clones.

d_call: .; clone_size: .; v_call: TRBV25-1; j_call: TRBJ1-6; cdr3_aa: CASNPGVNSPLHF; cdr3_nt: TGTGCCAGCAATCCAGGGGTAAATTCACCCCTCCACTTT
d_call: .; clone_size: few; v_call: TRBV16; j_call: TRBJ1-1; cdr3_aa: CASSQTGTEAFF; cdr3_nt: TGTGCCAGCAGTCAAACTGGCACTGAAGCTTTCTTT
d_call: .; clone_size: once; v_call: TRBV2; j_call: TRBJ1-2; cdr3_aa: CASSYSSGVVGYTF; cdr3_nt: TGTGCCAGCAGTTACTCTTCAGGGGTCGTTGGCTACACCTTC
d_call: .; clone_size: .; v_call: TRBV15; j_call: TRBJ2-7; cdr3_aa: CATSREAGAPYEQYF; cdr3_nt: TGTGCCACCAGCAGAGAGGCAGGTGCCCCCTACGAGCAGTACTTC
d_call: .; clone_size: many; v_call: TRBV7-9; j_call: TRBJ1-2; cdr3_aa: CASSLTVNYGYTF; cdr3_nt: TGTGCCAGCAGTTTGACTGTCAACTATGGCTACACCTTC
d_call: TRBD1; clone_size: .; v_call: TRBV12-3/TRBV12-4; j_call: TRBJ1-6; cdr3_aa: CASTPGQGEILHF; cdr3_nt: TGTGCCAGCACCCCGGGACAGGGCGAAATCCTCCACTTT
d_call: .; clone_size: few; v_call: TRBV7-8; j_call: TRBJ1-1; cdr3_aa: CASSRRDTENTEAFF; cdr3_nt: TGTGCCAGCAGCAGGAGGGATACAGAGAACACTGAAGCTTTCTTT
d_call: .; clone_size: few; v_call: TRBV19; j_call: TRBJ1-3; cdr3_aa: CASTEGSSGNTIYF; cdr3_nt: TGTGCCAGTACGGAGGGAAGCTCTGGAAACACCATATATTTT
d_call: TRBD1; clone_size: many; v_call: TRBV13; j_call: TRBJ1-2; cdr3_aa: CASSSTGPGYTF; cdr3_nt: TGTGCCAGCAGCTCGACAGGGCCTGGCTACACCTTC
d_call: TRBD1; clone_size: .; v_call: TRBV2; j_call: TRBJ1-5; cdr3_aa: CASSPWTGGNQPQHF; cdr3_nt: TGTGCCAGCAGTCCATGGACAGGCGGAAATCAGCCCCAGCATTTT
d_call: TRBD1; clone_size: few; v_call: TRBV6-4; j_call: TRBJ1-4; cdr3_aa: CASSGRDSREKLFF; cdr3_nt: TGTGCCAGCAGTGGGAGGGACAGTAGGGAAAAACTGTTTTTT
d_call: TRBD1; clone_size: .; v_call: TRBV15; j_call: TRBJ2-7; cdr3_aa: CATSKHGTAFNLERSGYEQYF; cdr3_nt: TGTGCCACCAGCAAACACGGGACAGCTTTCAACTTGGAGAGATCTGGTTACGAGCAGTACTTC
d_call: TRBD1; clone_size: .; v_call: TRBV10-1; j_call: TRBJ1-2; cdr3_aa: CASTYDRGFGYTF; cdr3_nt: TGCGCCAGTACCTACGACAGGGGCTTTGGCTACACCTTC
d_call: TRBD1; clone_size: .; v_call: TRBV20-1; j_call: TRBJ1-1; cdr3_aa: CSARVGTGVTEAFF; cdr3_nt: TGCAGTGCTAGGGTGGGAACAGGGGTAACTGAAGCTTTCTTT
d_call: .; clone_size: few; v_call: TRBV20-1; j_call: TRBJ1-2; cdr3_aa: CSAPTSIGYTF; cdr3_nt: TGCAGTGCCCCTACTAGCATTGGCTACACCTTC
d_call: .; clone_size: many; v_call: TRBV24-1; j_call: TRBJ1-4; cdr3_aa: CATSESGPNEKLFF; cdr3_nt: TGTGCCACCAGTGAATCGGGACCTAATGAAAAACTGTTTTTT
d_call: .; clone_size: .; v_call: TRBV25-1; j_call: TRBJ1-5; cdr3_aa: CASSGLGQSNQPQHF; cdr3_nt: TGTGCCAGCAGTGGCTTGGGACAATCCAATCAGCCCCAGCATTTT
d_call: .; clone_size: .; v_call: TRBV25-1; j_call: TRBJ1-6; cdr3_aa: CASSARRFRDNYSPLHF; cdr3_nt: TGTGCCAGCAGTGCTAGGAGATTCCGGGACAATTATTCACCCCTCCACTTT
d_call: TRBD1; clone_size: few; v_call: TRBV2; j_call: TRBJ1-5; cdr3_aa: CASRGDRDDSNQPQHF; cdr3_nt: TGTGCCAGCAGGGGAGACAGGGACGATAGCAATCAGCCCCAGCATTTT
d_call: .; clone_size: .; v_call: TRBV25-1; j_call: TRBJ1-6; cdr3_aa: CASSLQSGSPLHF; cdr3_nt: TGTGCCAGCAGCCTACAATCGGGTTCACCCCTCCACTTT
d_call: TRBD1; clone_size: once; v_call: TRBV2; j_call: TRBJ1-6; cdr3_aa: CASSADRGTPLHF; cdr3_nt: TGTGCCAGCAGCGCCGACAGGGGTACACCCCTCCACTTT
d_call: TRBD1; clone_size: many; v_call: TRBV2; j_call: TRBJ1-2; cdr3_aa: CASSVDRARGYTF; cdr3_nt: TGTGCCAGCAGTGTGGACAGGGCTCGTGGCTACACCTTC
d_call: TRBD2; clone_size: .; v_call: TRBV10-3; j_call: TRBJ2-7; cdr3_aa: CAISDLLAGEPEQYF; cdr3_nt: TGTGCCATCAGTGACCTACTAGCGGGAGAACCCGAGCAGTACTTC
d_call: .; clone_size: few; v_call: TRBV7-9; j_call: TRBJ2-7; cdr3_aa: CASSPEGMSVYEQYF; cdr3_nt: TGTGCCAGCAGTCCTGAGGGGATGTCAGTCTACGAGCAGTACTTC
d_call: TRBD1; clone_size: .; v_call: TRBV11-1; j_call: TRBJ1-2; cdr3_aa: CASTQTSRDRVSYGYTF; cdr3_nt: TGTGCCAGCACCCAAACCAGCCGAGACAGGGTGAGCTATGGCTACACCTTC
d_call: .; clone_size: .; v_call: TRBV19; j_call: TRBJ1-4; cdr3_aa: CASSMGRGEKLFF; cdr3_nt: TGTGCCAGTAGTATGGGGAGGGGTGAAAAACTGTTTTTT
d_call: TRBD1; clone_size: .; v_call: TRBV29-1; j_call: TRBJ1-4; cdr3_aa: CSVETGNEKLFF; cdr3_nt: TGCAGCGTTGAGACAGGGAATGAAAAACTGTTTTTT
d_call: TRBD2; clone_size: .; v_call: TRBV14; j_call: TRBJ2-3; cdr3_aa: CASSRLAGGGDTQYF; cdr3_nt: TGTGCCAGCAGCCGTCTAGCGGGAGGGGGAGATACGCAGTATTTT
d_call: TRBD1; clone_size: .; v_call: TRBV2; j_call: TRBJ1-1; cdr3_aa: CASNSRQGMNTEAFF; cdr3_nt: TGTGCCAGCAACTCGCGACAGGGGATGAACACTGAAGCTTTCTTT
d_call: .; clone_size: many; v_call: TRBV29-1; j_call: TRBJ2-6; cdr3_aa: CSVEEGVGSGANVLTF; cdr3_nt: TGCAGCGTTGAAGAAGGCGTAGGGTCTGGGGCCAACGTCCTGACTTTC
d_call: TRBD1; clone_size: .; v_call: TRBV24-1; j_call: TRBJ1-2; cdr3_aa: CATSIDRENYGYTF; cdr3_nt: TGTGCCACCAGTATAGACAGGGAAAACTATGGCTACACCTTC
d_call: .; clone_size: .; v_call: TRBV7-2; j_call: TRBJ2-7; cdr3_aa: CASSSQVGGGYEQYF; cdr3_nt: TGTGCCAGCAGCTCCCAGGTAGGGGGAGGCTACGAGCAGTACTTC
d_call: .; clone_size: few; v_call: TRBV12-3/TRBV12-4; j_call: TRBJ2-5; cdr3_aa: CASRTATQETQYF; cdr3_nt: TGTGCCAGCCGGACAGCTACACAAGAGACCCAGTACTTC
d_call: .; clone_size: many; v_call: TRBV7-9; j_call: TRBJ1-2; cdr3_aa: CASSLESSGGDGYTF; cdr3_nt: TGTGCCAGCAGCTTAGAGAGTTCGGGGGGGGATGGCTACACCTTC
d_call: TRBD2; clone_size: many; v_call: TRBV29-1; j_call: TRBJ2-7; cdr3_aa: CSVTGLAGVGEQYF; cdr3_nt: TGCAGCGTTACGGGACTAGCGGGAGTAGGTGAGCAGTACTTC
d_call: .; clone_size: .; v_call: TRBV7-2; j_call: TRBJ2-1; cdr3_aa: CASGLALNGLQGMFF; cdr3_nt: TGTGCCAGCGGCTTAGCTTTGAACGGGTTGCAGGGGATGTTCTTC
d_call: .; clone_size: few; v_call: TRBV7-9; j_call: TRBJ1-1; cdr3_aa: CASSQREPLNTEAFF; cdr3_nt: TGCGCCAGCAGCCAGAGAGAGCCCTTGAACACTGAAGCTTTCTTT
d_call: .; clone_size: .; v_call: TRBV5-5; j_call: TRBJ1-4; cdr3_aa: CASSHRGGGGEKLFF; cdr3_nt: TGTGCCAGCAGCCACCGGGGCGGGGGAGGAGAAAAACTGTTTTTT
d_call: TRBD1; clone_size: .; v_call: TRBV6-6; j_call: TRBJ2-5; cdr3_aa: CASSGGTGRQETQYF; cdr3_nt: TGTGCCAGCAGTGGGGGGACAGGTCGACAAGAGACCCAGTACTTC
d_call: TRBD2; clone_size: .; v_call: TRBV6-5; j_call: TRBJ2-5; cdr3_aa: CASRGLAGWEETQYF; cdr3_nt: TGTGCCAGCCGGGGACTAGCGGGATGGGAGGAGACCCAGTACTTC
d_call: .; clone_size: .; v_call: TRBV5-1; j_call: TRBJ1-1; cdr3_aa: CASSLLQADTEAFF; cdr3_nt: TGCGCCAGCAGCTTGTTGCAGGCAGACACTGAAGCTTTCTTT
d_call: .; clone_size: .; v_call: TRBV7-6; j_call: TRBJ1-5; cdr3_aa: CASSLPDFSHQPQHF; cdr3_nt: TGTGCCAGCAGCCTTCCAGACTTCAGTCATCAGCCCCAGCATTTT
d_call: TRBD2; clone_size: many; v_call: TRBV15; j_call: TRBJ2-7; cdr3_aa: CATSRASGPVPYEQYF; cdr3_nt: TGTGCCACCAGCAGAGCTAGCGGACCCGTCCCCTACGAGCAGTACTTC
d_call: .; clone_size: .; v_call: TRBV2; j_call: TRBJ1-2; cdr3_aa: CASLDTWSRGYGYTF; cdr3_nt: TGTGCCAGTCTTGACACCTGGTCGCGCGGCTATGGCTACACCTTC
d_call: .; clone_size: .; v_call: TRBV4-3; j_call: TRBJ1-2; cdr3_aa: CASSQGGTELYGYTF; cdr3_nt: TGCGCCAGCAGCCAAGGTGGGACGGAGCTCTATGGCTACACCTTC
d_call: .; clone_size: few; v_call: TRBV2; j_call: TRBJ2-7; cdr3_aa: CASSNRALREQYF; cdr3_nt: TGTGCCAGCAGCAACCGGGCTTTGAGAGAGCAGTACTTC
d_call: TRBD1; clone_size: many; v_call: TRBV15; j_call: TRBJ1-4; cdr3_aa: CATSRARGGQDEKLFF; cdr3_nt: TGTGCCACCAGCAGAGCTCGAGGGGGCCAGGATGAAAAACTGTTTTTT
d_call: TRBD1; clone_size: .; v_call: TRBV12-3/TRBV12-4; j_call: TRBJ1-1; cdr3_aa: CASRADQGAEAFF; cdr3_nt: TGTGCCAGCAGAGCTGACCAGGGGGCCGAAGCTTTCTTT
d_call: .; clone_size: .; v_call: TRBV7-9; j_call: TRBJ1-3; cdr3_aa: CASSPAGLTSSGNTIYF; cdr3_nt: TGTGCCAGCAGCCCAGCGGGACTCACAAGCTCTGGAAACACCATATATTTT
d_call: TRBD1; clone_size: .; v_call: TRBV12-3/TRBV12-4; j_call: TRBJ2-7; cdr3_aa: CASSRGTGDEQYF; cdr3_nt: TGTGCCAGCTCTCGCGGGACAGGGGACGAGCAGTACTTC
d_call: TRBD1; clone_size: .; v_call: TRBV7-9; j_call: TRBJ1-4; cdr3_aa: CASSHIGGGNEKLFF; cdr3_nt: TGTGCCAGCAGCCACATAGGGGGCGGGAATGAAAAACTGTTTTTT
d_call: .; clone_size: few; v_call: TRBV19; j_call: TRBJ1-1; cdr3_aa: CASLGQGLSYTEAFF; cdr3_nt: TGTGCCAGTTTGGGGCAGGGTTTATCATACACTGAAGCTTTCTTT
d_call: .; clone_size: few; v_call: TRBV20-1; j_call: TRBJ1-1; cdr3_aa: CSAKIGYSEAFF; cdr3_nt: TGCAGTGCCAAAATAGGGTACTCTGAAGCTTTCTTT
d_call: .; clone_size: .; v_call: TRBV10-3; j_call: TRBJ1-6; cdr3_aa: CASSYSEVPSYNSPLHF; cdr3_nt: TGTGCCAGCAGTTACTCGGAAGTCCCCTCCTATAATTCACCCCTCCACTTT
d_call: TRBD2; clone_size: .; v_call: TRBV20-1; j_call: TRBJ2-5; cdr3_aa: CSARDRVEAGGKETQYF; cdr3_nt: TGCAGTGCTAGAGATCGGGTAGAAGCGGGAGGAAAAGAGACCCAGTACTTC
d_call: TRBD2; clone_size: few; v_call: TRBV19; j_call: TRBJ2-2; cdr3_aa: CASTLWTSGTNTGELFF; cdr3_nt: TGTGCCAGTACCCTCTGGACTAGCGGGACGAACACCGGGGAGCTGTTTTTT
d_call: .; clone_size: .; v_call: TRBV7-4; j_call: TRBJ1-2; cdr3_aa: CASSLVSGGATGGYTF; cdr3_nt: TGTGCCAGCAGCTTAGTGTCTGGGGGGGCGACTGGAGGCTACACCTTC